This T cell receptor (beta chain) appears in the sequencing data of a study of blood T cells in healthy people across ages. Overall study results and limits: Relative to aged donors, long-lived donors carried more naive CD4+ cells and displayed higher diversity.

A J-beta primer mix and a sample-barcoded 5' primer were used in a second PCR of roughly 7 to 12 cycles. With 12 random nucleotides, a template-switch adaptor tagged each individual cDNA molecule. All samples gave at least 2.5 million CDR3-containing paired-end reads. TCRdb called the 5' RACE reads again in MiXCR, with one record for every CDR3 protein. In the table there are fewer than 900,000 distinct CDR3 sequences, under 40% of which are singletons. V lost 7 bases to trimming and J lost 3 bases, with 17 bases between them. The CDR3 sequence is 15 residues long. As to this clonotype: The antigen remains undetermined.

Sequencing used blood. V gene TRBV12-3 or TRBV12-4 combines with J gene TRBJ2-3; D unclear. This TCR was recovered from a man between 18 and 35 years old in good health. CDR3 coding DNA: TGTGCCAGCACCCATCCGGTCCTTTCGACAGATACGCAGTATTTT. Translated: CASTHPVLSTDTQYF.